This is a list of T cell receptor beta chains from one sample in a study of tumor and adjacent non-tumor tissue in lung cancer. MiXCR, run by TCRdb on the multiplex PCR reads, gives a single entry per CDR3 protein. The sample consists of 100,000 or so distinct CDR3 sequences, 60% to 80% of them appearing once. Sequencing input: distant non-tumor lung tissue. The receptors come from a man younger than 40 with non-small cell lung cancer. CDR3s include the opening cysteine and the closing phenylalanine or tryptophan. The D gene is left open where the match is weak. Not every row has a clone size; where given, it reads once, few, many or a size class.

cdr3_aa: CASNIWGLSNTGELFF; cdr3_nt: TGTGCCAGCAACATCTGGGGACTGTCGAACACCGGGGAGCTGTTTTTT; j_call: TRBJ2-2; v_call: TRBV11-2; clone_size: few; d_call: -
cdr3_aa: CASSYRGQGGYGYTF; cdr3_nt: TGTGCCAGCAGTTATCGAGGACAGGGCGGCTATGGCTACACCTTC; j_call: TRBJ1-2; v_call: TRBV6-5; clone_size: many; d_call: TRBD1
cdr3_aa: CAWSVRSNLNEKLFF; cdr3_nt: TGTGCCTGGAGTGTACGTTCGAACCTTAATGAAAAACTTTTTTTT; j_call: TRBJ1-4; v_call: TRBV30; clone_size: -; d_call: -
cdr3_aa: CATVGLGETQYF; cdr3_nt: TGTGCCACCGTAGGTTTGGGAGAGACCCAGTACTTC; j_call: TRBJ2-5; v_call: TRBV14; clone_size: many; d_call: -
cdr3_aa: CANKAPPWQGVTNTEAFF; cdr3_nt: TGCGCCAACAAAGCCCCACCGTGGCAGGGGGTCACGAACACTGAAGCTTTCTTT; j_call: TRBJ1-1; v_call: TRBV6-1; clone_size: -; d_call: TRBD1
cdr3_aa: CASSTYTATGYTF; cdr3_nt: TGTGCCAGCTCCACATATACAGCTACTGGCTACACCTTC; j_call: TRBJ1-2; v_call: TRBV18; clone_size: -; d_call: -
cdr3_aa: CAISEASQFSYEQYF; cdr3_nt: TGTGCCATCAGTGAGGCCTCACAGTTTTCCTACGAACAGTACTTC; j_call: TRBJ2-7; v_call: TRBV10-3; clone_size: -; d_call: -
cdr3_aa: CSARDLAGYSNQPHHF; cdr3_nt: TGCAGTGCCAGAGATCTGGCCGGTTATAGCAATCAGCCCCACCATTTT; j_call: TRBJ1-5; v_call: TRBV20-1; clone_size: -; d_call: -
cdr3_aa: CVSNLALAGLWDTQYF; cdr3_nt: TGTGTCAGCAACCTGGCTCTAGCGGGCCTCTGGGATACGCAGTATTTT; j_call: TRBJ2-3; v_call: TRBV5-6; clone_size: -; d_call: TRBD2
cdr3_aa: CASSIGSSFHNEQFF; cdr3_nt: TGTGCCAGCAGCATCGGCTCTAGCTTTCATAATGAGCAGTTCTTC; j_call: TRBJ2-1; v_call: TRBV7-3; clone_size: -; d_call: -
cdr3_aa: CASKPGLEGEAFF; cdr3_nt: TGCGCCAGCAAACCCGGGTTGGAGGGTGAAGCTTTCTTT; j_call: TRBJ1-1; v_call: TRBV5-1; clone_size: many; d_call: -
cdr3_aa: CSVNTDRGLYEQYF; cdr3_nt: TGCAGCGTGAACACTGACAGGGGGTTATACGAGCAGTACTTC; j_call: TRBJ2-7; v_call: TRBV29-1; clone_size: many; d_call: TRBD1
cdr3_aa: CANSLDSSGTYEHYF; cdr3_nt: TGTGCCAACAGCTTAGATTCGTCAGGAACCTACGAGCACTACTTC; j_call: TRBJ2-7; v_call: TRBV11-3; clone_size: -; d_call: -
cdr3_aa: CASSIAGELDEQFF; cdr3_nt: TGTGCCAGTAGTATTGCGGGAGAGTTGGATGAGCAGTTCTTC; j_call: TRBJ2-1; v_call: TRBV19; clone_size: few; d_call: TRBD2
cdr3_aa: CASSEPTGAHQPQHF; cdr3_nt: TGTGCCAGCAGTGAACCGACAGGGGCCCATCAGCCCCAGCATTTT; j_call: TRBJ1-5; v_call: TRBV6-1; clone_size: few; d_call: TRBD1
cdr3_aa: CASSQGLAGSPLHF; cdr3_nt: TGCGCCAGCAGTCAAGGATTGGCGGGTTCACCCCTCCACTTT; j_call: TRBJ1-6; v_call: TRBV4-3; clone_size: -; d_call: -
cdr3_aa: CSVKGSAEAFF; cdr3_nt: TGCAGTGTCAAGGGGAGTGCTGAAGCTTTCTTT; j_call: TRBJ1-1; v_call: TRBV20-1; clone_size: -; d_call: -
cdr3_aa: CASSLDREDVQYF; cdr3_nt: TGTGCCAGCAGCTTAGATCGTGAAGATGTGCAGTATTTT; j_call: TRBJ2-3; v_call: TRBV11-2; clone_size: -; d_call: -
cdr3_aa: CPSSQDPRTGGYKEQFF; cdr3_nt: TGCCCCAGCAGCCAAGATCCGAGGACAGGGGGGTACAAAGAGCAGTTCTTC; j_call: TRBJ2-1; v_call: TRBV4-3; clone_size: -; d_call: TRBD1
cdr3_aa: CSSSWGLEGAGEQYF; cdr3_nt: TGTTCCAGCAGTTGGGGACTAGAGGGAGCAGGCGAGCAGTACTTC; j_call: TRBJ2-7; v_call: TRBV12-3/TRBV12-4; clone_size: -; d_call: TRBD2
cdr3_aa: CASSQSSKGYEQYF; cdr3_nt: TGTGCCAGCAGCCAATCTTCCAAGGGCTACGAGCAGTACTTC; j_call: TRBJ2-7; v_call: TRBV11-2; clone_size: -; d_call: -
cdr3_aa: CASSLEINEQFF; cdr3_nt: TGTGCCAGCAGCTTGGAGATCAATGAGCAGTTCTTC; j_call: TRBJ2-1; v_call: TRBV5-6; clone_size: few; d_call: -
cdr3_aa: CASMFGPSVSYNEQFF; cdr3_nt: TGTGCCAGCATGTTCGGGCCTAGCGTATCCTACAATGAGCAGTTCTTC; j_call: TRBJ2-1; v_call: TRBV12-3/TRBV12-4; clone_size: once; d_call: -
cdr3_aa: CPSSPSPLGTGELSF; cdr3_nt: TGTCCCAGCAGCCCAAGCCCACTGGGGACCGGGGAGCTGTCTTTT; j_call: TRBJ2-2; v_call: TRBV11-1; clone_size: -; d_call: -
cdr3_aa: CSARELAGPSSYNEQFF; cdr3_nt: TGCAGTGCTAGAGAACTAGCGGGGCCTAGCTCCTACAATGAGCAGTTCTTC; j_call: TRBJ2-1; v_call: TRBV20-1; clone_size: many; d_call: TRBD2
cdr3_aa: CASSPRAGGRTDTQYF; cdr3_nt: TGTGCCAGCAGCCCACGAGCGGGAGGGCGCACAGATACGCAGTATTTT; j_call: TRBJ2-3; v_call: TRBV11-3; clone_size: medium-sized; d_call: TRBD2
cdr3_aa: CGTSDLPGQGQETQYF; cdr3_nt: TGTGGCACCAGTGATTTGCCGGGACAGGGCCAAGAGACCCAGTACTTC; j_call: TRBJ2-5; v_call: TRBV24-1; clone_size: -; d_call: TRBD1
cdr3_aa: CGARDLRSYNVQFF; cdr3_nt: TGCGGTGCTAGAGATCTCCGCTCCTACAACGTGCAGTTCTTC; j_call: TRBJ2-1; v_call: TRBV20-1; clone_size: -; d_call: -
cdr3_aa: CASSRLTGGTNTGELFF; cdr3_nt: TGTGCCAGCAGCCGTCTGACAGGGGGAACGAACACCGGGGAGCTGTTTTTT; j_call: TRBJ2-2; v_call: TRBV14; clone_size: many; d_call: TRBD1
cdr3_aa: CASSEVWGANQPQHF; cdr3_nt: TGTGCCAGCAGTGAAGTCTGGGGGGCGAATCAGCCCCAGCATTTT; j_call: TRBJ1-5; v_call: TRBV6-1; clone_size: few; d_call: -
cdr3_aa: CASAGRNQPQHF; cdr3_nt: TGTGCCAGCGCAGGGCGCAATCAGCCCCAGCATTTT; j_call: TRBJ1-5; v_call: TRBV6-1; clone_size: many; d_call: -
cdr3_aa: CAIGFRPDEQLF; cdr3_nt: TGTGCCATCGGATTTCGGCCGGACGAGCAGTTATTC; j_call: TRBJ2-1; v_call: TRBV11-2; clone_size: -; d_call: -
cdr3_aa: CASSPSLNTEAFF; cdr3_nt: TGTGCCAGCAGCCCAAGCTTGAACACTGAAGCTTTCTTT; j_call: TRBJ1-1; v_call: TRBV11-2; clone_size: few; d_call: -
cdr3_aa: CTSSRGPDTDTQYF; cdr3_nt: TGTACCAGCAGCAGGGGTCCAGACACGGATACGCAATATTTT; j_call: TRBJ2-3; v_call: TRBV11-2; clone_size: -; d_call: -
cdr3_aa: CASSPRLAGGRREQFF; cdr3_nt: TGTGCCAGCAGCCCCAGACTAGCGGGTGGGCGCAGGGAGCAGTTCTTC; j_call: TRBJ2-1; v_call: TRBV11-2; clone_size: -; d_call: TRBD2
cdr3_aa: CASSLVARGAKTQYF; cdr3_nt: TGTGCCAGCAGCTTAGTTGCGCGGGGGGCAAAGACTCAGTACTTC; j_call: TRBJ2-5; v_call: TRBV11-2; clone_size: -; d_call: TRBD2
cdr3_aa: CASNHDRGHEHYF; cdr3_nt: TGTGCCAGCAACCACGACAGGGGCCACGAGCACTACTTC; j_call: TRBJ2-7; v_call: TRBV12-3/TRBV12-4; clone_size: -; d_call: TRBD1
cdr3_aa: CSVDLVWRGAFF; cdr3_nt: TGCAGCGTTGACCTAGTGTGGAGGGGAGCTTTCTTT; j_call: TRBJ1-1; v_call: TRBV29-1; clone_size: -; d_call: -
cdr3_aa: CATSVLGETLQNEQFF; cdr3_nt: TGTGCCACCAGTGTTCTAGGGGAAACATTACAGAATGAGCAGTTCTTC; j_call: TRBJ2-1; v_call: TRBV24-1; clone_size: -; d_call: -
cdr3_aa: CARSSLAGTGELFF; cdr3_nt: TGTGCCAGGAGCTCCCTAGCTGGCACCGGGGAGCTGTTTTTC; j_call: TRBJ2-2; v_call: TRBV11-2; clone_size: -; d_call: -
cdr3_aa: CSVVGVAGGFNEQFF; cdr3_nt: TGCAGCGTTGTGGGAGTAGCGGGAGGTTTCAATGAGCAGTTCTTC; j_call: TRBJ2-1; v_call: TRBV29-1; clone_size: -; d_call: TRBD2
cdr3_aa: CTSSFRDRVYEQYF; cdr3_nt: TGTACCAGCAGCTTCCGGGACAGAGTCTACGAGCAGTACTTC; j_call: TRBJ2-7; v_call: TRBV11-1; clone_size: -; d_call: TRBD1
cdr3_aa: CATSDFNRDNERFF; cdr3_nt: TGTGCCACCAGTGATTTCAACCGGGACAATGAGCGATTCTTC; j_call: TRBJ2-1; v_call: TRBV24-1; clone_size: -; d_call: -
cdr3_aa: CASSLGSFNEQFF; cdr3_nt: TGTGCCAGCAGCCTCGGGTCCTTCAATGAGCAGTTCTTC; j_call: TRBJ2-1; v_call: TRBV4-1; clone_size: -; d_call: -